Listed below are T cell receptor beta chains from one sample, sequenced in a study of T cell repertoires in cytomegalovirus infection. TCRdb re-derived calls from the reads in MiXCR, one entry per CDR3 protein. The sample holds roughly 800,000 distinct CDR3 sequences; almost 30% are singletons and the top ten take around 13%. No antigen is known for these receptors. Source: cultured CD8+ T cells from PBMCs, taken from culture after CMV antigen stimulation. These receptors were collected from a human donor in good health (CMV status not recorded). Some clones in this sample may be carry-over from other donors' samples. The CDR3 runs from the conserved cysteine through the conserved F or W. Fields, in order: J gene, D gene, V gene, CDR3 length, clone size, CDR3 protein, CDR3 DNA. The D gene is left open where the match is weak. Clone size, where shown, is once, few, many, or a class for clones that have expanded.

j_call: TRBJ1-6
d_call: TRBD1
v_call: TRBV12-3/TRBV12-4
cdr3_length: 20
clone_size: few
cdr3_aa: CASSFVTGKGLLSYNSPLHF
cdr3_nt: TGTGCCAGCAGTTTCGTGACAGGGAAAGGCCTTCTCTCCTATAATTCACCCCTCCACTTT

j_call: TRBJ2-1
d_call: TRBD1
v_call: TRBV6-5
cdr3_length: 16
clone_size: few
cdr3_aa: CASSYSWTGGKNEQFF
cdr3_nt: TGTGCCAGCAGTTACTCTTGGACAGGGGGCAAGAATGAGCAGTTCTTC

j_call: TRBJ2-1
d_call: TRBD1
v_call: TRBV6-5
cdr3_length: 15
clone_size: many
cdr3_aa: CASSYVGGEYNEQFF
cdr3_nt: TGTGCCAGCAGTTACGTAGGGGGCGAGTACAATGAGCAGTTCTTC

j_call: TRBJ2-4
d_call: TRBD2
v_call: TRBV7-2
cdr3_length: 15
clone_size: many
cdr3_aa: CASSSLAGGRNIQYF
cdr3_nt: TGTGCCAGCAGCTCCTTAGCGGGGGGGCGGAACATTCAGTACTTC

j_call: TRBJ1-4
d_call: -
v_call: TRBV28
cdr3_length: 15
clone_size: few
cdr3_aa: CASSQGPSGGEKLFF
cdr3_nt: TGTGCCAGCAGCCAAGGGCCCTCGGGGGGTGAAAAACTGTTTTTT

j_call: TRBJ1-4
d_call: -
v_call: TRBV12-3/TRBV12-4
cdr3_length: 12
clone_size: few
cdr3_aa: CASSFDPVRLFF
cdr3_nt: TGTGCCAGCAGTTTTGATCCAGTTAGACTGTTTTTT

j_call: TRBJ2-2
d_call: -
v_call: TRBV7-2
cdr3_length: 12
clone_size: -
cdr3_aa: CASSLEGDELFF
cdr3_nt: TGTGCCAGCAGCTTAGAGGGCGACGAGCTGTTTTTT

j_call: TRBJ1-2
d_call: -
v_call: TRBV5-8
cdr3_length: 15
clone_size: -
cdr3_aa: CASTPGPIANYGYTF
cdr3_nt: TGTGCCAGCACCCCTGGACCGATAGCTAACTATGGCTACACCTTC

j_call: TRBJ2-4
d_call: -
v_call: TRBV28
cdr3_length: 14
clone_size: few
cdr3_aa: CASSFGSGKNIQYF
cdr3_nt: TGTGCCAGCAGTTTTGGGAGCGGCAAAAACATTCAGTACTTC

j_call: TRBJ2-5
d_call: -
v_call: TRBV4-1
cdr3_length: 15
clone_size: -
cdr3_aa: CASSAPRAAQETQYF
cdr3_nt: TGCGCCAGCAGCGCGCCGCGGGCAGCTCAAGAGACCCAGTACTTC

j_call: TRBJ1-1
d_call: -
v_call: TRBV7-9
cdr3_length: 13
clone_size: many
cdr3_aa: CASKESLNTEAFF
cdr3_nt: TGTGCCAGCAAGGAGAGCCTGAACACTGAAGCTTTCTTT

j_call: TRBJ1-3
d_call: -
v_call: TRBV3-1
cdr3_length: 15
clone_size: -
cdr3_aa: CASSRETSSGNTIYF
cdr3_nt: TGTGCCAGCAGCCGAGAAACGAGCTCTGGAAACACCATATATTTT

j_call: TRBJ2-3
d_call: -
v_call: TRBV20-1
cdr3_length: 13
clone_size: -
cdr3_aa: CSARGRWVDTQYF
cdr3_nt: TGCAGTGCTAGGGGACGGTGGGTAGATACGCAGTATTTT

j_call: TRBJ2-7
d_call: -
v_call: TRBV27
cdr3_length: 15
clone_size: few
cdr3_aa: CASSLTLLGSYEQYF
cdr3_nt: TGTGCCAGCAGCTTGACACTGCTGGGCTCCTACGAGCAGTACTTC

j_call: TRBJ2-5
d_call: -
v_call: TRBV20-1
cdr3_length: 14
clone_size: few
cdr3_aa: CSATPGLRVETQYF
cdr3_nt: TGCAGTGCTACCCCTGGGCTGAGGGTGGAGACCCAGTACTTC

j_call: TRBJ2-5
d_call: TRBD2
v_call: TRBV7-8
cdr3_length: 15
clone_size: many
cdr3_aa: CASSLVAGGPETQYF
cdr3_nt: TGTGCCAGCAGCTTAGTAGCGGGGGGGCCAGAGACCCAGTACTTC

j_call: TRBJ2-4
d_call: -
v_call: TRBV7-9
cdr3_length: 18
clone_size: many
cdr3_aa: CASSSAGAQPVAKNIQYF
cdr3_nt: TGTGCCAGCAGCTCAGCAGGAGCACAACCCGTAGCCAAAAACATTCAGTACTTC

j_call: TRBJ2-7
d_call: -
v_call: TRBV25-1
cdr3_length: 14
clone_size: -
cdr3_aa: CASGRAHTEDEQYF
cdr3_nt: TGTGCCAGCGGCAGGGCCCACACTGAGGACGAGCAGTACTTC

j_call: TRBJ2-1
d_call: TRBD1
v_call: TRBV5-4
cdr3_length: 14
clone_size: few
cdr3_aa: CASSLGQGAAEQFF
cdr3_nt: TGTGCCAGCAGCTTGGGACAGGGGGCAGCTGAGCAGTTCTTC

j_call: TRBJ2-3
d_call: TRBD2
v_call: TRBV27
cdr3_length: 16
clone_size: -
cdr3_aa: CASSLNAGGPTDTQYF
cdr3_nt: TGTGCCAGCAGTTTAAACGCGGGGGGGCCAACAGATACGCAGTATTTT

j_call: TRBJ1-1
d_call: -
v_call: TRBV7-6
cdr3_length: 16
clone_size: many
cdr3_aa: CASSLAFGQGGSEAFF
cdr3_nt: TGTGCCAGCAGCTTAGCCTTCGGTCAGGGAGGGTCTGAAGCTTTCTTT

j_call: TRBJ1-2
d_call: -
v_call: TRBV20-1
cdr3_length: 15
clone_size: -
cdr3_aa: CSAETGVLPNYGYTF
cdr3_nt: TGCAGTGCGGAAACTGGGGTGTTGCCTAACTATGGCTACACCTTC